These 22 T cell receptor beta chains share one sample of origin, sequenced in a study of cytomegalovirus exposure and HLA in healthy donors. It was with 60 Vbeta and 13 Jbeta primers that the PCR ran. Sequencing used immunoSEQ multiplex PCR; TCRdb keeps in-frame clones, though not all of them. The sample contains approximately 190,000 clones, around 85% of which appear only once. The sample was PBMCs. The source of these receptors is a middle-aged man in good health and CMV-seropositive.

This chain joins TRBV19 and TRBJ2-1, with D possibly being TRBD1 (5 bases). Germline lookup yields CDR1 LNHDA and CDR2 SQIVND (reference sequence). This CDR3 has 13 amino acids. Between the trimmed V and J ends, which lost 3 bases and 8 bases, there was a span of 11 bases. CDR3 residues: CASSIAQGYEQFF. The CDR3 DNA follows: TGTGCCAGTAGTATTGCGCAGGGCTATGAGCAGTTCTTC.

This rearrangement joins TRBV30 to TRBJ1-6; D is undetermined. From germline, CDR1 is GTSNPN and CDR2 SVGIG (reference sequence). Trimming stripped 4 bases from V and 5 bases from J, with 12 bases between. This CDR3 has 14 residues. The CDR3 loop is CAWNGKANNSPLHF. The CDR3 bases are TGTGCCTGGAACGGGAAAGCTAATAATTCACCCCTCCACTTT.

This chain joins TRBV5-1 and TRBJ2-2, with D possibly matching TRBD1 (5 bases). Germline V gives CDR1 SGHRS, CDR2 YFSETQ. CDR3 length: 15 residues. V shed 0 bases and J shed 7 bases, with 13 bases lying between them. CDR3 nucleotides: TGCGCCAGCAGCTTGGATGCGCGTAGGGGCGGGGAGCTGTTTTTT. The encoded protein is CASSLDARRGGELFF.

Worth noting for this clone: An end of the junction differs from the germline gene, which may be a read error. The chain uses TRBV7-9 and TRBJ2-7, with TRBD2 as a possible D gene (6 bases). This CDR3 is built from 16 residues. CDR1 is SEHNR and CDR2 is FQNEAQ in the germline V gene (reference sequence). CDR3 bases: TGTTCCAGCAGCCCGAGTGCGGGAAGCGACCTATACGAGCAGTACTTC. Protein: CSSSPSAGSDLYEQYF.

CDR3 DNA: TGCGCCAGCAGCCAACACCCCCCTCCGGCGGGAGCTTTCTTT. Protein: CASSQHPPPAGAFF. The V and J genes are TRBV4-3 and TRBJ1-1; no reliable D call. V lost 2 bases and J lost 10, with 17 bases in between. Germline loops: CDR1 LGHNA, CDR2 YSLEER. The CDR3 totals 14 residues.

As for this clone: A read error is likely, as this CDR3 ends without the conserved phenylalanine or tryptophan. This chain uses TRBV10-3 with TRBJ2-7; no clear D gene. Per germline, CDR1 ENHRY and CDR2 SYGVKD. The CDR3 runs 14 residues. V shed 3 bases and J shed 0 bases, with 9 bases lying between them. The CDR3 coding sequence is TGTGCCATCAGTGACAGGCTAAGCTCCTACGAGCAGTACTCC. Translated, it gives CAISDRLSSYEQYS.

This clone was recorded once. The chain uses TRBV7-2 and TRBJ2-5, with 10 bases fitting TRBD2. The J call may be faulty, since TRBJ2-7 better matches the DNA end. The CDR3 is 14 residues long. Per germline, CDR1 SGHTA and CDR2 FQGNSA. The CDR3 DNA sequence: TGTGCCAGCAGCTTACTAGCGGGAGTCTACGAGCAGTACTTC. It is translated as CASSLLAGVYEQYF.

The genes are TRBV7-9 and TRBJ1-4; TRBD1 matches at 9 bases. The ends lost 3 bases at V and 8 bases at J; junction bases unmatched: 10. Germline V CDR1 and CDR2: SEHNR, FQNEAQ (reference sequence). The CDR3 spans 16 residues. DNA for the CDR3: TGTGCCAGCAGCTTCTCGGGACAGGGCATTCGGGAAAAACTGTTTTTT. It is translated as CASSFSGQGIREKLFF.

The chain has TRBV6-5 and TRBJ2-1, with 7 bases that match TRBD1. The junction had 8 bases not matched to a gene; V was cut back by 1 base and J by 5 bases. Germline assignment: CDR1 MNHEY and CDR2 SVGAGI. This CDR3 spans 16 amino acids. The CDR3 DNA reads as TGTGCCAGCAGTTACTGGACCGGGACAGAGAACAATGAGCAGTTCTTC. Protein product: CASSYWTGTENNEQFF.

V and J are TRBV7-8 and TRBJ1-2, with a weak D call TRBD1 (6 bases). The V and J ends lost 5 bases and 1 base respectively, with 11 bases between them. Germline V gene lookup returns CDR1 SGHVS and CDR2 FQNEAQ. The CDR3 runs to 14 residues. The CDR3 DNA follows: TGTGCCAGCAGCCCCCCAGGGGATAACTATGGCTACACCTTC. Translating gives CASSPPGDNYGYTF.

V usage is TRBV29-1 and J usage is TRBJ2-5, with D maybe TRBD1 (6 bases). There are 12 residues in the CDR3. The V end was cut by 7 bases, the J end by 4 bases, with 13 bases between. Germline V gives CDR1 SQVTM, CDR2 ANQGSEA. Here the CDR3 DNA reads TGCAGCGGGGTAACAGGGACAGAGACCCAGTACTTC. Its protein is CSGVTGTETQYF. Filled out from reference TRBV29-1 and TRBJ2-5, the complete variable domain reads SAVISQKPSRDICQRGTSLTIQCQVDSQVTMMFWYRQQPGQSLTLIATANQGSEATYESGFVIDKFPISRPNLTFSTLTVSNMSPEDSSIYLCSGVTGTETQYFGPGTRLLVL.

In DNA form, the CDR3 reads TGTGCCACCAGCAGGGACAGGGCCTTACGGGGCTACACCTTC. Its protein is CATSRDRALRGYTF. The V and J genes are TRBV15 and TRBJ1-2; TRBD1 matches at 8 bases. The ends lost 3 bases at V and 8 bases at J; junction bases unmatched: 8. The CDR3 runs 14 residues. Looked up from germline, CDR1 is LNHNV and CDR2 is YYDKDF (reference sequence).

The genes are TRBV19 and TRBJ2-7; D is unclear. The CDR3 is 14 residues long. The V end lost 3 bases, the J end lost 2 bases, and 11 bases lay between the germline ends. Germline lookup yields CDR1 LNHDA and CDR2 SQIVND (reference sequence). The CDR3 sequence is CASSISRKPYEQYF. The CDR3, as DNA: TGTGCCAGTAGTATTTCGCGGAAGCCCTACGAGCAGTACTTC.

J is TRBJ1-2 and V is TRBV5-6; D is ambiguous. Trimming stripped 5 bases from V and 0 bases from J, with 8 bases between. The CDR3 is 13 residues long. The germline gives CDR1 SGHDT, CDR2 YYEEEE. DNA of the CDR3: TGTGCCAGCAGGTCGGAGTCTAACTATGGCTACACCTTC. This encodes CASRSESNYGYTF.

In this sample, this clone turned up once. V usage is TRBV5-6 and J usage is TRBJ1-2; D not certain. There are 12 residues in the CDR3. The germline CDR1 and CDR2 sequences are SGHDT and YYEEEE. Trimming shortened V by 5 bases and J by 6 bases, and 11 bases separated the two germline ends. The CDR3 region is CASSRPGDGYTF. In DNA, the CDR3 is TGTGCCAGCAGTCGGCCCGGGGATGGCTACACCTTC.

The chain has TRBV19 and TRBJ1-2; TRBD1 matches at 10 bases. Germline V gene lookup returns CDR1 LNHDA and CDR2 SQIVND (reference sequence). This CDR3 is 14 amino acids long. Germline trimming cut 3 bases from V and 5 bases from J; bases unmatched to any gene: 3. The CDR3 coding sequence is TGTGCCAGTAGTATCCGGACAGGGGGTTATGGCTACACCTTC. This gives the protein CASSIRTGGYGYTF.

This clone was detected a few times. The J gene is TRBJ2-3, the V gene TRBV5-8; D perhaps matches TRBD2 (6 bases). The CDR3 is 12 residues long. Germline V gene data show CDR1 as SGHTS and CDR2 as YDEGEE. V lost 9 bases to trimming and J lost 5 bases, with 13 bases between them. The CDR3 sequence is CATVAGLDTQYF. CDR3 DNA sequence: TGTGCCACCGTCGCGGGGTTAGATACGCAGTATTTT.

The chain has TRBV18 and TRBJ2-4, with 7 bases matching TRBD1. After removal of 6 bases from V and 0 bases from J, the junction contained 8 bases not matched to a gene. CDR1 is KGHSH and CDR2 is LQKENI in the germline V gene. The length of the CDR3 is 16 residues. CDR3 loop: CASSRPGQLAKNIQYF. CDR3 sequence (DNA): TGTGCCAGCTCCCGCCCGGGACAGCTAGCCAAAAACATTCAGTACTTC.

CDR3 sequence reads: CASSPPGNTEAFF. The CDR3 nucleotides are TGTGCCAGCAGCCCCCCAGGGAACACTGAAGCTTTCTTT. V gene TRBV7-9 combines with J gene TRBJ1-1; D remains ambiguous. Deletions cut 5 bases from V and 1 base from J, with 8 bases between. CDR3 length equals 13 residues. CDR1 is SEHNR and CDR2 is FQNEAQ in the germline V gene (reference sequence).

The CDR3 spells CASREALGYEQYF. In nucleotides, the CDR3 is TGCGCCAGCAGGGAGGCTCTGGGCTACGAGCAGTACTTC. This chain uses TRBV5-1 with TRBJ2-7; TRBD2 might be the D (5 bases). CDR1 is SGHRS, CDR2 YFSETQ, per germline. The CDR3 covers 13 residues. The ends were cut back, 5 bases at V and 3 bases at J, with 12 bases in the middle.

The V and J genes are TRBV27 and TRBJ2-7, with TRBD2 matching 13 bases. The CDR3 is 15 amino acids. After removal of 6 bases from V and 2 bases from J, the junction contained 4 bases not matched to a gene. CDR1 and CDR2 (germline): MNHEY, SMNVEV (reference sequence). The CDR3 DNA is TGTGCCAGCAGGCGGACTAGCGGGGGAACCTACGAGCAGTACTTC. This encodes CASRRTSGGTYEQYF.

The chain joins TRBV30 to TRBJ2-5, with 8 positions matching TRBD1. The germline V gene encodes CDR1 GTSNPN and CDR2 SVGIG (reference sequence). The CDR3 has 15 residues. V lost 0 bases and J lost 5; bases outside the gene matches: 8. This CDR3 reads CAWSVGQGARETQYF. In DNA, the CDR3 is TGTGCCTGGAGTGTAGGTCAGGGGGCGAGGGAGACCCAGTACTTC.